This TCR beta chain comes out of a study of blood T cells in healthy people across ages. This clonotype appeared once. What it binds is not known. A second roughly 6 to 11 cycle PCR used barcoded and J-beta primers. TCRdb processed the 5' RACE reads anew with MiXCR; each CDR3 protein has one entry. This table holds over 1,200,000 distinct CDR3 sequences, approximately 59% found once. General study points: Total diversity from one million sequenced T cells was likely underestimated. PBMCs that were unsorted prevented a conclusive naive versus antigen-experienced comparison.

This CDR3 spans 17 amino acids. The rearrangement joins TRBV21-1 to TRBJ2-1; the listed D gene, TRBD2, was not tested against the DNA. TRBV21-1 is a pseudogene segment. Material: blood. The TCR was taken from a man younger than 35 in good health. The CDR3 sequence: CASSIAGRQADYNEQFF. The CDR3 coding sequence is TGTGCCAGCAGCATCGCGGGAAGGCAGGCCGACTACAATGAGCAGTTCTTC.